This T cell receptor beta chain was profiled in a study of blood T cell repertoires in COVID-19. Study-level background: Sample material is recorded as cDNA or gDNA derived from T cells, B-cell-depleted T cells, or PBMCs.

The assay was immunoSEQ multiplex PCR, and TCRdb's table has in-frame clones only and misses some. The sample holds 250,000 or so clones; roughly 77% are singletons and the top ten take around 3.2%. Trimming cost V 0 bases and J 2 bases, with 8 bases left between them. The germline V gene has CDR1 SGHNT and CDR2 YYREEE (reference sequence). The CDR3 is made up of 14 amino acids. The material sequenced was peripheral blood. The source of this sequence is a woman aged 80 or older with acute or convalescent COVID-19. V gene TRBV5-4 combines with J gene TRBJ1-2; perhaps TRBD1 as D (6 bases). The CDR3 DNA sequence: TGTGCCAGCAGCTTGGCAGGGGCGAACTATGGCTACACCTTC. It encodes CASSLAGANYGYTF.